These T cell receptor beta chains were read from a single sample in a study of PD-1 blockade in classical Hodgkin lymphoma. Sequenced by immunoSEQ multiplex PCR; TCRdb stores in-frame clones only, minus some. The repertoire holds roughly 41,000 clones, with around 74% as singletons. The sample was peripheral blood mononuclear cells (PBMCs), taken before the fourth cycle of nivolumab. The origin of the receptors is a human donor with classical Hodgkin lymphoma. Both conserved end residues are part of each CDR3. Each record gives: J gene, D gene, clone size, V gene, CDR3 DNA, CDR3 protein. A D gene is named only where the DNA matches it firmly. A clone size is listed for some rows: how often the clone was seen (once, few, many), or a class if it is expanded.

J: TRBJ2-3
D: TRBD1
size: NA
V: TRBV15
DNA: TGTGCCACCAGCAGAGAAAGGACAGGGACCACAGATACGCAGTATTTT
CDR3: CATSRERTGTTDTQYF

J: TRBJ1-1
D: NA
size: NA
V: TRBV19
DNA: TGTGCCAGTAGTTCCAGACTCCTCACTGAAGCTTTCTTT
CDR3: CASSSRLLTEAFF

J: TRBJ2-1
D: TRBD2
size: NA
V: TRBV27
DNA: TGTGCCAGCAGTTTCCCAACGGGGGGGTCTAATGAGCAGTTCTTC
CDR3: CASSFPTGGSNEQFF

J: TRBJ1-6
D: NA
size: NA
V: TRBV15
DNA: TGTGCCACCAGCAGAGATCGGCGCAGCTATAATTCACCCCTCCACTTT
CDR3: CATSRDRRSYNSPLHF

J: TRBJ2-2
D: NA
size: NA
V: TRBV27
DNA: TGTGCCAGCAGTTTTGGGGGGATCGGGGAGCTGTTTTTT
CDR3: CASSFGGIGELFF

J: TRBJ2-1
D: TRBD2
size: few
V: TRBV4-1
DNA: TGCGCCAGCAGCCAAGAGTTCGGGACTAGCGGGTACAATGAGCAGTTCTTC
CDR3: CASSQEFGTSGYNEQFF

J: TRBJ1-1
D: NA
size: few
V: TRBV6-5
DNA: TGTGCCAGCAGTACGGGACCGCGGAGCACTGAAGCTTTCTTT
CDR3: CASSTGPRSTEAFF

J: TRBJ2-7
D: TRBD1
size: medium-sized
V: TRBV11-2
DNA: TGTGCCAGCAGCTTAGGGACAGGGGGCGCATACGAGCAGTACTTC
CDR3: CASSLGTGGAYEQYF

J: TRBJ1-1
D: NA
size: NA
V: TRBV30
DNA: TGTGCCGGAATGACAGCGACGAACACTGAAGCTTTCTTT
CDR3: CAGMTATNTEAFF

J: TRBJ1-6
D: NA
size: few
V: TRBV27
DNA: NA
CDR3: CASSLERERSYNSPLHF

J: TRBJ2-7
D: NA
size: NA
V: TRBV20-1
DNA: TGCAGTGCTATAATCGTTGGCGAGCAGTACTTC
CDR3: CSAIIVGEQYF

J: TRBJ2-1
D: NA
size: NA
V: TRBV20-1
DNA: TGCAGTGCTAGAGGTACGGGGGAGCAGTTCTTC
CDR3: CSARGTGEQFF

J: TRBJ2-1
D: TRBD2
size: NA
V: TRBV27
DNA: TGTGCCAGCACTCCCGGACTAGCGGGGGGATACAATGAGCAGTTCTTC
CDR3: CASTPGLAGGYNEQFF

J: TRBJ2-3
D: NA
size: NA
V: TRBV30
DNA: TGTGCCTTGATACAGGGAGGGGATACGCAGTATTTT
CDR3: CALIQGGDTQYF

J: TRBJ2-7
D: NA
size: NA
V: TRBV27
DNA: TGTGCCAGCAGTTCAGGTCCCTCCTACGAGCAGTACTTC
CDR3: CASSSGPSYEQYF

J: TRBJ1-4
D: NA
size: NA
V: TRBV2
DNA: TGTGCCAGCAGTGAATTGGGGGACGTGGGTGAAAAACTGTTTTTT
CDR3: CASSELGDVGEKLFF

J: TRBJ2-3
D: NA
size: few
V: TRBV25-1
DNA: TGTGCCAGCAGTTCGACAGGTCGTTACACAGATACGCAGTATTTT
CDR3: CASSSTGRYTDTQYF

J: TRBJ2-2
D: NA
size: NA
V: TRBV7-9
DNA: TGTGCCAGCAGCTCTAGGCCCCTAGGGGCCGGGGAGCTGTTTTTT
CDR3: CASSSRPLGAGELFF

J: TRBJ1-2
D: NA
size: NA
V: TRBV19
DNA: TGTGCCAGTAGTATCATAACTAACTATGGCTACACCTTC
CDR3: CASSIITNYGYTF

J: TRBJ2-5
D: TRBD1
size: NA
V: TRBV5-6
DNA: TGTGCCAGCAGCTGGGAAGACAGGGTCCAAGAGACCCAGTACTTC
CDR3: CASSWEDRVQETQYF